This TCR beta chain was identified during a study of cytomegalovirus exposure and HLA in healthy donors (dated by TCRdb to 2016 to 2017). About the full investigation: In an earlier analysis of about 560 of the donors, approximately 300 Gb of sequence data and 117 million unique TCR beta sequences from approximately 180 million T cells were reported. Approximately 310 gigabases of sequencing data and approximately 80 million unique TCR sequences were included in an early release covering several hundred HLA-typed donors. Among the 398 genotyped donors, 81% belonged to the genetic ancestry cluster associated with self-reported Caucasian donors. The study was designed to test whether signatures of past pathogen exposure could be identified by cataloging public T cell receptors. The study profiled the T cell repertoires of approximately 700 subjects by immunosequencing and related them to cytomegalovirus serostatus. Along with the approximately 700-subject first cohort, a separate validation cohort of over 90 different subjects was used. To predict cytomegalovirus infection status, the study combined high-throughput TCR immunosequencing, statistical association of individual TCRs with disease status, and machine learning. In a later analysis, previously published TCR beta repertoires from several hundred donors were re-analyzed and high-resolution HLA genotyping was added so that TCR occurrence patterns could be studied. In the later analysis, no new phenotypic data were used to find candidate immune exposures; instead, reliance was placed on TCR beta sequences and their occurrence across donors. An earlier analysis of about 600 of the donors used high-throughput TCR beta sequencing to judge whether each TCR beta V gene segment behaved as functional or pseudogenic. Donor age, sex, ethnicity and CMV serostatus were compiled alongside the repertoire data. In a later genetic analysis, genome-wide SNP genotypes for about 60% of the 666 donors were used, and that subset was treated as a discovery cohort. Every discovery cohort repertoire had been produced on one sequencing platform. HLA typing included class I and class II loci at four-digit resolution. Typing coverage varied by locus: roughly 629-640 donors for A, B, C, DRB1 and DQB1; around 560 for DQA1; approximately 610 for DPA1; fewer than 480 for DPB1. Roughly five DR-DQ haplotypes were treated as single units for association and clustering because of strong linkage in the cohort. Across about 370 genotyped donors of the cohort, an average of roughly 250,000 unique TCR beta nucleotide sequences per donor were sequenced, and approximately 17% of those sequences were non-productive. Results the study describes overall, beyond this receptor: In an earlier analysis of approximately 600 of the donors, most TCR beta V segments were observed in productive rearrangements about 87% or about 30% of the time, broadly matching IMGT annotations. Across donors, most TCR sequences were observed very rarely, whereas some public TCRs were present in many individuals. It was suggested by the authors that the approach could potentially be generalized to other disease states and immunological phenotypes. Strong co-occurrence of HLA alleles, especially DR and DQ, made assigning TCR associations to individual alleles difficult. Most CMV-associated TCR beta chains appeared to be HLA-restricted in a later analysis, and the HLA associations seemed to be driven largely by CMV exposure. A few of the identified cytomegalovirus-associated TCR beta chains were confirmed in vitro to be specific for cytomegalovirus antigens. Because counts were too low, under 20 rarely observed V segments, including chromosome 9 orphons, were left out of the earlier analysis of a few hundred of the donors. A later analysis reported that several top co-occurrence clusters appeared linked to parvovirus B19, influenza, CMV and Epstein-Barr virus. A later analysis associated roughly 17,000 TCR beta sequences with specific HLA alleles at a false discovery rate of 0.05. In a later genetic analysis, a missense DCLRE1C variant was associated with V-gene and J-gene trimming of TCR beta chains, and the association was replicated in an independent cohort. Roughly uniform sequencing depth across donors was assumed in presence/absence analyses, although this assumption may not hold. Only TCR beta chains were sequenced in this cohort, and the absence of alpha or paired-chain data limited detectable features. The study gave a list of 150 to 200 TCR beta chains associated with cytomegalovirus. Correlated functional status among segregating V segments might reflect linkage disequilibrium, but an unknown experimental factor could not be ruled out. The classifier was reported to diagnose cytomegalovirus status with high specificity and sensitivity in both the original cohort and the validation cohort. According to a later analysis, TCR association rates differed among HLA loci, with DRB1 alleles showing the most associated TCRs and HLA-C alleles showing the fewest. The only immune exposure information available for the cohort was CMV serostatus. The 87-base-pair reads could not distinguish some IMGT-functional V segments, including TRBV6-2 and TRBV6-3, so those segments were excluded. A further reported finding was that TCR beta sequences accurately predicted the HLA-A and HLA-B alleles for most subjects in the first cohort. In a later analysis, HLA-associated TCR beta chains were found to be more clonally expanded and to have lower generation probabilities than equally common non-associated chains. According to a later genetic analysis, donors in an Asian-associated ancestry cluster had fewer N-insertions in productive TCRs than the approximately 650-donor mean. A group of highly shared sequence variants was considered likely to be a technical artifact of the sequencing pipeline. Because some donors lacked HLA typing at each locus, the association tests relied only on the typed subset.

CDR1 and CDR2 (SNHLY, FYNNEI) derive from the germline V gene. CDR3 length: 15 amino acids, cysteine to phenylalanine. This entry keeps only the CDR3 DNA: 45 bases, framed from base 1. Compared with germline, V lacks 4 bases and J lacks 7 bases; bases without a gene match: 9. About this clone itself: Its binding antigen is unknown. No much larger clone exists at a distance of one base, and base qualities are not known.

Receptor amplification or capture employed the immunoSEQ multiplex PCR assay. For the multiplex PCR, a mixture combining 60 forward primers for TCR Vbeta segments and 13 reverse primers for TCR Jbeta segments was used. The CDR3 region of rearranged TCR beta genes was amplified from genomic DNA with a multiplex PCR assay. On the Illumina HiSeq System, the amplified TCR beta libraries were sequenced as 87-base-pair reads. In the original analysis: In a later analysis, tens of millions of unique TCR beta chains were counted across the roughly 610 repertoires, and around 10 million of these chains were shared by at least two donors. Raw reads were error-corrected and collapsed into unique sequences by a nearest-neighbor algorithm in which closely related sequences were merged to remove PCR and sequencing errors. Alignment of CDR3 sequences to IMGT reference sequences was used to assign V, D and J gene segments. For a sequence to be retained, a match of at least six nucleotides was required to both a V gene segment and a J gene segment. Rearrangements were classified as productive when the CDR3 lacked stop codons and remained in frame with V and J, and all other rearrangements were classified as non-productive. CDR3 was defined by IMGT convention, running from the second conserved V-encoded cysteine to the conserved J-encoded phenylalanine. The earlier analysis of 587 of the donors excluded sequences that lacked an unambiguous match to a single V gene segment. In an earlier analysis of several hundred of the donors, V segments were called functional above 56.7% productive rearrangements and were called segregating when the between-donor standard deviation exceeded 5%. A statistical classification framework was built for diagnosing cytomegalovirus status from the catalog of TCR beta chain sequences. A later analysis assigned V and J genes by comparing TCR nucleotide sequences with IMGT/GENE-DB human TR gene sequences. The TCRdist pipeline was used in a later analysis to assign CDR3 sequences and most-parsimonious VDJ recombination scenarios. In a later analysis, each TCR beta chain was defined by its CDR3 amino acid sequence together with its V-gene family, and reads without a unique V-gene family were excluded. A later analysis removed several hundred highly shared, low-generation-probability nucleotide sequences to deal with suspected cross-contamination and a sequencing artifact. In a later analysis, a clonal expansion index for each public chain was calculated from normalized within-repertoire ranks of inferred template counts. In a later analysis, generation probabilities were computed using a VDJ recombination model fitted to out-of-frame rearrangements, and the results were checked against IGoR. In a later analysis, TCR-TCR, TCR-HLA and TCR-CMV co-occurrence was scored with hypergeometric tests, and a repertoire-size bias correction was applied to TCR pairs. In a later analysis, false discovery rates were estimated by permuting HLA or CMV assignments 20 times. In a later analysis, co-occurring TCRs were grouped using DBSCAN, and TCRdist sequence similarity was added for clustering within HLA-allele-positive subsets. Co-occurrence clustering excluded repertoires with fewer than 30,000 or more than 120,000 public chains, plus five with anomalous nucleotide sharing. This is the immuneACCESS table as TCRdb keeps it, with only in-frame sequences that have V and J called. A part of the clones is gone; compared with another copy, unresolved V genes explain less than half, and the rest is unexplained. V and J calls and clone size come straight from that table; D and trimming were deduced from the DNA. Here the sample has 110,000 to 150,000 clones; 75% occur a single time. The top ten clonotypes cover roughly 7.3% of the sample.

In total, roughly 670 healthy bone marrow donors made up the cohort. At the time of sampling, every cohort member was nominally healthy, though immune exposures that went unrecorded were likely present. The donor tested CMV seronegative and was one of the 352 seronegative cohort members. A peripheral blood sample was provided by each donor, and peripheral blood mononuclear cells were used for TCR beta sequencing. The Qiagen DNeasy Blood Extraction Kit was used to extract genomic DNA from the blood cell samples. The sample consisted of PBMCs. The source is a man between 25 and 39 years old in good health and CMV-seronegative. The sequence joins TRBV2 to TRBJ2-2; 7 central bases correspond to TRBD2. The CDR3 region: CASSVIASGVGELFF. The nucleotides are TGTGCCAGCAGTGTTATAGCTAGCGGAGTCGGGGAGCTGTTTTTT.